This is a list of T cell receptor beta chains from one sample in a study of T-cell memory formation after mild COVID-19. One entry per CDR3 protein results from TCRdb running MiXCR on the 5' RACE reads. The table has under 200,000 distinct CDR3 sequences, roughly 31% seen once. Sequenced input: PBMCs or a T cell subset sorted from them (not recorded which). The receptors shown here come from an adult woman who had mild COVID-19 (a few samples of this study predate the infection). Cell type and time point are not known. The CDR3 runs from the conserved cysteine through the conserved F or W. The D gene is left open where the match is weak. A row's size may be missing; if present it is once, few, many or a size class.

d_call,clone_size,j_call,cdr3_length,v_call,cdr3_nt,cdr3_aa
-,few,TRBJ2-6,18,TRBV5-6,TGTGCCAGCAGCGCCCTACAGGGGAGCGGGGTTGGGGCCAACGTCCTGACTTTC,CASSALQGSGVGANVLTF
-,few,TRBJ1-2,12,TRBV7-9,TGTGCCAGCAGCCCTAGAGGGGACGGCTACACCTTC,CASSPRGDGYTF
-,few,TRBJ2-4,13,TRBV6-2/TRBV6-3,TGTGCCATCGCCGGGACAGCCAAAAACATTCAGTACTTC,CAIAGTAKNIQYF
-,few,TRBJ1-3,13,TRBV30,TGTGCCTGGAGTGCGGGGCCTGGAAACACCATATATTTT,CAWSAGPGNTIYF
-,-,TRBJ2-7,16,TRBV9,TGTGCCAGCAGCCCCAGTCCGGGACTGGCCCCCTACGAGCAGTACTTC,CASSPSPGLAPYEQYF
TRBD2,-,TRBJ2-7,18,TRBV6-6,TGTGCCAGCAGTTCCTTACGCCGGACTAGCGGGGGAACCTACGAGCAGTACTTC,CASSSLRRTSGGTYEQYF
TRBD1,few,TRBJ2-1,13,TRBV7-9,TGTGCCAGCAGCCCGACAGGGCTGGATGAGCAGTTCTTC,CASSPTGLDEQFF
-,few,TRBJ2-7,15,TRBV20-1,TGCAGTGCTAGAGATTCTAGCGCCCGGGGCTACGAGCAGTACTTC,CSARDSSARGYEQYF
-,-,TRBJ2-1,13,TRBV7-2,TGTGCCAGCACCACAAATTCCTACAATGAGCAGTTCTTC,CASTTNSYNEQFF
-,few,TRBJ2-1,14,TRBV27,TGTGCCAGCAGTTTCGCCGGGACGACACTCGAGCAGTTCTTC,CASSFAGTTLEQFF
-,-,TRBJ2-1,14,TRBV29-1,TGCAGCGTTGACCGGGGGGCTACCTACAATGAGCAGTTCTTC,CSVDRGATYNEQFF
-,-,TRBJ2-7,14,TRBV11-1,TGTGCCAGCAGCCTTGACAGAAGCTCCTACGAGCAGTACTTC,CASSLDRSSYEQYF
TRBD1,-,TRBJ2-7,15,TRBV4-3,TGCGCCAGCAGCCAGAGGACAGGGGGTGCCTACGAGCAGTACTTC,CASSQRTGGAYEQYF
TRBD1,few,TRBJ1-2,15,TRBV5-1,TGCGCCAGCAGCTCCGACAGGGGGCGCTGGGATGGCTACACCTTC,CASSSDRGRWDGYTF
-,few,TRBJ2-1,18,TRBV20-1,TGCAGTGCTAGAGGACTGGCATCTATCGGGGCTTCCTACAATGAGCAGTTCTTC,CSARGLASIGASYNEQFF
TRBD2,-,TRBJ2-3,16,TRBV10-3,TGTGCCATCAGGAATTCTCTAGCGGGGAGCACAGATACGCAGTATTTT,CAIRNSLAGSTDTQYF
TRBD2,-,TRBJ2-1,16,TRBV3-1,TGTGCCAGCAGCCAAGCGATAGCGGGGGCACACAATGAGCAGTTCTTC,CASSQAIAGAHNEQFF
-,-,TRBJ2-3,16,TRBV3-1,TGTGCCAGCAGCCAAGTAGGGTCCTCTAGCACAGATACGCAGTATTTT,CASSQVGSSSTDTQYF
-,-,TRBJ1-2,14,TRBV5-4,TGTGCCAGCAGCCAGGGGACCTCGCTCTGGGGCTACACCTTC,CASSQGTSLWGYTF
-,-,TRBJ1-2,13,TRBV12-3/TRBV12-4,TGTGCCAGCAGCCCCGACTCTAACTATGGCTACACCTTC,CASSPDSNYGYTF
-,-,TRBJ2-7,11,TRBV20-1,TGCAGTGCTACGGAACTTTGGGAGCAGTACTTC,CSATELWEQYF
-,few,TRBJ2-7,15,TRBV11-2,TGTGCCAGCAGCTTAGGGTACGGGAGCTCCTACGAGCAGTACTTC,CASSLGYGSSYEQYF
-,-,TRBJ1-2,14,TRBV12-3/TRBV12-4,TGTGCCAGCAACCGTCGGGGGTTGGACTATGGCTACACCTTC,CASNRRGLDYGYTF
-,-,TRBJ2-3,15,TRBV5-1,TGCGCCAGCAGCTTGGACCAGCCCGTCACAGATACGCAGTATTTT,CASSLDQPVTDTQYF
TRBD1,-,TRBJ1-5,16,TRBV7-9,TGTGCCAGCAGCTCTGGGGGGCAGGGGGCCGCTCAGCCCCAGCATTTT,CASSSGGQGAAQPQHF
TRBD1,-,TRBJ2-1,13,TRBV2,TGTGCCAGCAAGAGGGACAGGAACAATGAGCAGTTCTTC,CASKRDRNNEQFF
TRBD2,few,TRBJ2-1,13,TRBV5-1,TGCGCCAGCGGAACGGGGGGCTACAATGAGCAGTTCTTC,CASGTGGYNEQFF
-,-,TRBJ2-1,13,TRBV5-1,TGCGCCAGCAGGGAGGATGGGTACAATGAGCAGTTCTTC,CASREDGYNEQFF
-,-,TRBJ2-1,16,TRBV7-9,TGTGCCAGCAGCTTACCCTGGACGGCCCCCTACAATGAGCAGTTCTTC,CASSLPWTAPYNEQFF
-,-,TRBJ1-4,13,TRBV12-3/TRBV12-4,TGTGCCAGCAGTCGTGGCCTTAATGAAAAACTGTTTTTT,CASSRGLNEKLFF
-,-,TRBJ2-3,17,TRBV15,TGTGCCACCAGCGACGGACCCTTGGGATTGAGCACAGATACGCAGTATTTT,CATSDGPLGLSTDTQYF
-,few,TRBJ2-7,15,TRBV5-6,TGTGCCAGCAGCGCCGGGACAATAAAAACCTACGAGCAGTACTTC,CASSAGTIKTYEQYF
-,few,TRBJ2-1,15,TRBV3-1,TGTGCCAGCAGCCAAGACAGAGCCCACTACAATGAGCAGTTCTTC,CASSQDRAHYNEQFF
-,few,TRBJ1-2,15,TRBV12-3/TRBV12-4,TGTGCCAGCAGTCCCGATGGGTCAGCTAACTATGGCTACACCTTC,CASSPDGSANYGYTF
-,-,TRBJ2-7,14,TRBV5-1,TGCGCCAGCAGAGGGGACGGCGGTAGGATCGAGCAGTACTTC,CASRGDGGRIEQYF
TRBD2,-,TRBJ2-5,15,TRBV7-9,TGTGCCAGCTCCTGGACTAGCGGTTTTCAAGAGACCCAGTACTTC,CASSWTSGFQETQYF
-,-,TRBJ1-1,14,TRBV29-1,TGCAGCGTTGAATCCAGGGGCCGGAGGACTGAAGCTTTCTTT,CSVESRGRRTEAFF
TRBD2,-,TRBJ2-3,15,TRBV12-3/TRBV12-4,TGTGCCAGCAGTGTAGCGGGCCCCGGCACAGATACGCAGTATTTT,CASSVAGPGTDTQYF
-,-,TRBJ2-5,16,TRBV7-3,TGTGCCAGCAGCTTAAATCACCGGACCATGGGGGAGACCCAGTACTTC,CASSLNHRTMGETQYF
-,-,TRBJ2-1,15,TRBV4-2,TGTGCCAGCAGCCAATCCGGGACCGGGTTGCGGGAGCAGTTCTTC,CASSQSGTGLREQFF
TRBD1,-,TRBJ1-5,14,TRBV5-1,TGCGCCAGCAGCTCCGGGACAGAGGGCCAGCCCCAGCATTTT,CASSSGTEGQPQHF
TRBD2,few,TRBJ2-1,17,TRBV7-3,TGTGCCAGCAGCTCCATTGGGGTAGCGGGGATGGGCAATGAGCAGTTCTTC,CASSSIGVAGMGNEQFF
-,-,TRBJ2-3,13,TRBV19,TGTGCCAGTAGTAACCTAGGTACAGATACGCAGTATTTT,CASSNLGTDTQYF
TRBD1,few,TRBJ2-7,14,TRBV6-1,TGTGCCAGCAGTGCGGACAGGGGGCAGTACGAGCAGTACTTC,CASSADRGQYEQYF
-,many,TRBJ2-7,13,TRBV5-1,TGCGCCAGCAGCGTAACTAGCTCCTACGAGCAGTACTTC,CASSVTSSYEQYF
TRBD2,few,TRBJ2-2,16,TRBV7-8,TGTGCCAGCAGCTTAGTAGCGGGAGGTTACACCGGGGAGCTGTTTTTT,CASSLVAGGYTGELFF
-,many,TRBJ2-1,16,TRBV7-2,TGTGCCAGCAGCGCTCAAGGCGGGCTAGCGTACAATGAGCAGTTCTTC,CASSAQGGLAYNEQFF
-,few,TRBJ2-3,15,TRBV5-1,TGCGCCAGCAGCTTGGAGGCGCTCCAGGCAGATACGCAGTATTTT,CASSLEALQADTQYF
-,-,TRBJ2-3,14,TRBV20-1,TGCAGTGCTGGTCCTCATAACCGATGGGATACGCAGTATTTT,CSAGPHNRWDTQYF
-,-,TRBJ1-5,13,TRBV4-1,TGCGCCAGCAGCCAAGATGGGGCCCAGCCCCAGCATTTT,CASSQDGAQPQHF
TRBD2,few,TRBJ2-3,12,TRBV5-6,TGTGCCAGCAGCTCCCCTCGGGGGGCGCAGTATTTT,CASSSPRGAQYF
TRBD1,few,TRBJ2-2,16,TRBV5-1,TGCGCCAGCAGCGGGGGACAGGGCGCCAACACCGGGGAGCTGTTTTTT,CASSGGQGANTGELFF
-,few,TRBJ2-1,13,TRBV27,TGTGCCAGCAAATGGCAGGGGTACAATGAGCAGTTCTTC,CASKWQGYNEQFF
-,-,TRBJ1-1,15,TRBV4-3,TGCGCCAGCAGCCAAGATAATCCAGTGAACACTGAAGCTTTCTTT,CASSQDNPVNTEAFF
TRBD1,-,TRBJ2-7,13,TRBV9,TGTGCCAGCAGCGTAGCGGGACAGGGCGAGCAGTACTTC,CASSVAGQGEQYF
-,few,TRBJ2-7,14,TRBV11-3,TGTGCCAGCAGCTTAGTCCAGGTCTCCTACGAGCAGTACTTC,CASSLVQVSYEQYF
-,-,TRBJ2-5,13,TRBV28,TGTGCCAGCAGTTCCGGCTATGGGGAGACCCAGTACTTC,CASSSGYGETQYF
TRBD2,-,TRBJ2-1,14,TRBV12-3/TRBV12-4,TGTGCCAGCAGTACTAGCGGGAGGGCATCTGAGCAGTTCTTC,CASSTSGRASEQFF
TRBD2,-,TRBJ2-1,15,TRBV20-1,TGCAGTGCCCCGGGGAGCGGGAGGTCCTACAATGAGCAGTTCTTC,CSAPGSGRSYNEQFF